This T cell receptor (beta chain) comes out of a study of blood T cell repertoires in COVID-19. Study-level information: The samples span acute and convalescent COVID-19 from the United States, Italy and Spain. T cells, B-cell-depleted T cells, or PBMCs supplied cDNA or gDNA.

The trim removed 5 bases at V and 8 bases at J, leaving 5 bases unmatched. The CDR3 covers 15 residues. CDR1 and CDR2 from the germline V gene are SGHTA and FQGNSA. Per the study methods: Amplifying reference gene primers gave estimates of nucleated cell counts. The data were produced by immunoSEQ multiplex PCR, yet TCRdb's version contains in-frame clones alone and is incomplete. The V and J calls and clone size were taken over from that table, and D and trimming were inferred from the DNA. This table holds about 320,000 clones, roughly 83% found once. The sample comprised peripheral blood. The V gene is TRBV7-2, the J gene TRBJ2-1; 14 nucleotides match TRBD2. This sequence originates from a woman aged 50 to 60 with acute or convalescent COVID-19. In DNA form, the CDR3 reads TGTGCCAGCAGCGAAGGGACTAGCGGGAGCGATGAGCAGTTCTTC. The encoded protein is CASSEGTSGSDEQFF.